This is a list of T cell receptor beta chains from one sample in a study of shared clonotypes between healthy human individuals. The protocol was immunoSEQ multiplex PCR, while the TCRdb copy is restricted to in-frame clones and leaves out a portion. The profile covers millions of clones, with approximately 94% appearing a single time and roughly 1% taken by the ten largest. Sequencing was carried out using naive CD8+ T cells sorted from blood. These receptors were obtained from a man aged 18 to 30 in good health. The CDR3 runs from the conserved cysteine through the conserved F or W. A D gene is named only where the DNA matches it firmly.

V,D,CDR3
TRBV9,TRBD2,CASSGKLAGGTYNEQFF
TRBV30,-,CAWVQGTSTGELFF
TRBV10-2,TRBD1,CASSESQGGQGSSVAKNIQYF
TRBV6-6,-,CASSYWTASDEQFF
TRBV20-1,-,CSAPDGIEQFF
TRBV6-5,TRBD1,CASSYLGQGGKETQYF
TRBV5-4,TRBD1,CASSFGWDRNTEAFF
TRBV5-6,TRBD2,CASSYMGDPAQRGADTQYF
TRBV27,TRBD1,CASSPGPGTGIEAFF
TRBV11-2,-,CASSLGVGGPNQPQHF
TRBV5-4,-,CASSFDRSRTEAFF
TRBV5-4,-,CASSLGQATYEQYF
TRBV11-3,-,CASSLDLGAEAFF
TRBV10-1,-,CASSDLGLGRETQYF
TRBV7-2,-,CASSLEGRGPEQYF
TRBV7-8,-,CASSFYTDTQYF
TRBV5-1,-,CASSLAGNKNTEAFF
TRBV25-1,-,CASSDRDTEKLFF
TRBV13,-,CASPRGWGREQYF
TRBV5-1,TRBD2,CASSGGLAGGRQGYNEQFF
TRBV6-1,-,CASSEIGWGYEQFF
TRBV9,-,CASSVDGVGEQFF
TRBV15,TRBD1,CATSPFLGQIYEQYF
TRBV28,-,CASYSQGSGQPQHF
TRBV4-1,-,CASSRVGAYGYTF
TRBV4-3,-,CASSQDSENTGELFF
TRBV7-9,-,CASSVVTGVSYGYTF
TRBV19,TRBD1,CASSPSDRGPGELFF
TRBV4-1,TRBD2,CASSQVAGEENEQFF
TRBV4-1,-,CASSAADTQYF
TRBV30,-,CAWSVRDSPRGRGEQYF
TRBV27,TRBD1,CASSSGQGMGETQYF
TRBV9,-,CASSDLGGLNTEAFF
TRBV10-2,TRBD2,CASSTSGRKDEQFF
TRBV11-2,-,CASTLERNEQFF
TRBV6-6,-,CASSYEATEAFF
TRBV7-6,TRBD2,CASSNGLVGTDTQYF
TRBV7-6,TRBD1,CASSLDRADGYTF
TRBV28,-,CASSLRTLLGGNTIYF
TRBV19,-,CASSMGPRVF
TRBV4-1,TRBD1,CASSLRDRGSEQYF
TRBV27,-,CASSLGLLETQYF
TRBV6-1,-,CASSAFRADTQYF
TRBV9,TRBD2,CASSPDGLAVYEQYF
TRBV5-1,-,CASSPPGSHEQYF
TRBV7-9,-,CASSPIKTVITQETQYF
TRBV7-6,-,CASSLGLEYNEQFF
TRBV4-3,-,CASSQDSQVRNEQFF
TRBV27,-,CASRKLINEKLFF
TRBV6-6,-,CASSFEISYEQYF
TRBV7-9,-,CASSFPRWEGNTEAFF
TRBV5-1,TRBD2,CASSLWREGNNEQFF
TRBV29-1,-,CSVEGVETQYF
TRBV20-1,-,CSACREQYF
TRBV30,TRBD2,CAWSGISGTNNEQFF
TRBV7-9,TRBD1,CASSLEGQGYNSPLHF
TRBV4-1,-,CASSHSGPYEQYF
TRBV5-1,TRBD1,CASSDQGARETQYF
TRBV15,-,CAAQSRQTGGYTF
TRBV7-9,TRBD1,CASSLVRGNNEQFF